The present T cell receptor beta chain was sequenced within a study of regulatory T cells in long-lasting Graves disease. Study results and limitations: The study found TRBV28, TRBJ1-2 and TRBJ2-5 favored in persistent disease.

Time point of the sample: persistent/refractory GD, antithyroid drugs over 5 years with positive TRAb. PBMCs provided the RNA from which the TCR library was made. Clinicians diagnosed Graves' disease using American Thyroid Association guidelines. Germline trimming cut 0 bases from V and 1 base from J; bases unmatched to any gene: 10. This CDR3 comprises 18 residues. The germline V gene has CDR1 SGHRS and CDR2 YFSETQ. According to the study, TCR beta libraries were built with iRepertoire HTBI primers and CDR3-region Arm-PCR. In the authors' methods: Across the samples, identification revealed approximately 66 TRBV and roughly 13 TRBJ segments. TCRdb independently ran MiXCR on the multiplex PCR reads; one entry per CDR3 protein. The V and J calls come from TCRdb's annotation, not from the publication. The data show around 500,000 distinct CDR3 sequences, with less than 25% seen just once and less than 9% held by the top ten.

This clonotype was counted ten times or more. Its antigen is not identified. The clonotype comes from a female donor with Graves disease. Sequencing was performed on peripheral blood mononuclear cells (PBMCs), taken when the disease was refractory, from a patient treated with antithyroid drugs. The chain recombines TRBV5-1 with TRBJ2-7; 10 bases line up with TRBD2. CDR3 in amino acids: CASSLGPSGSGLSYEQYF. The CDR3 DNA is TGCGCCAGCAGCTTGGGTCCTAGCGGGAGCGGTCTATCCTACGAGCAGTACTTC.